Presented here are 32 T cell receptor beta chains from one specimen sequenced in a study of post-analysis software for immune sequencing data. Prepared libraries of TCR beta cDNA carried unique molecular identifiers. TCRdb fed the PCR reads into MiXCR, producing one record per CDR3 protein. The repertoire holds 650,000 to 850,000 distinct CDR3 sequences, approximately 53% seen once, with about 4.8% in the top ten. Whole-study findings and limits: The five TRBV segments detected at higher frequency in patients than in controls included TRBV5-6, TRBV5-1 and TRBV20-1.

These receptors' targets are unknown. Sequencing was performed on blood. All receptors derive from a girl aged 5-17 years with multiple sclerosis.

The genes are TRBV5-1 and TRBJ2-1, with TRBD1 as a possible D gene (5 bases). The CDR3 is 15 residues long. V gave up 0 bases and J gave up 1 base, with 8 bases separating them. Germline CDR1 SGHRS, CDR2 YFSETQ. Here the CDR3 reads CASSLGQPSYNEQFF. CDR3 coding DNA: TGCGCCAGCAGCTTGGGACAGCCTTCCTACAATGAGCAGTTCTTC.

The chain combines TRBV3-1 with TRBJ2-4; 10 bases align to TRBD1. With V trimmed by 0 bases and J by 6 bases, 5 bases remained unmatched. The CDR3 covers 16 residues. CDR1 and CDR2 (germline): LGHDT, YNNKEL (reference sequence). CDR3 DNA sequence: TGTGCCAGCAGCCAAGAGGAGTGGACAGGGGGAAACATTCAGTACTTC. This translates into CASSQEEWTGGNIQYF.

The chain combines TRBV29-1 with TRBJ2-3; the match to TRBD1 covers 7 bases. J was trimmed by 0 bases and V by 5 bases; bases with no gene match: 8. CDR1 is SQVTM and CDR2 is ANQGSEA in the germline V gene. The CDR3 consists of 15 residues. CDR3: CSVSGDSPSTDTQYF. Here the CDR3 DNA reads TGCAGCGTTTCTGGGGACAGTCCTAGCACAGATACGCAGTATTTT.

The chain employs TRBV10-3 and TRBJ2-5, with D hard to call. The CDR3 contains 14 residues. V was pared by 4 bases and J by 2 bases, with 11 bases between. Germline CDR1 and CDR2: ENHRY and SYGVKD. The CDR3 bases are TGTGCCATCAGTGGAGGACCGGATCAAGAGACCCAGTACTTC. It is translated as CAISGGPDQETQYF.

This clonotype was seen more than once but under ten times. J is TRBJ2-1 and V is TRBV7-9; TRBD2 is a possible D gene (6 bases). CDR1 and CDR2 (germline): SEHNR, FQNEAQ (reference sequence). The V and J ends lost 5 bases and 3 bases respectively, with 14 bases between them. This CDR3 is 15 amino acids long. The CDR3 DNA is TGTGCCAGCAGCCGTTCCGGGACTGACTACAATGAGCAGTTCTTC. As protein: CASSRSGTDYNEQFF.

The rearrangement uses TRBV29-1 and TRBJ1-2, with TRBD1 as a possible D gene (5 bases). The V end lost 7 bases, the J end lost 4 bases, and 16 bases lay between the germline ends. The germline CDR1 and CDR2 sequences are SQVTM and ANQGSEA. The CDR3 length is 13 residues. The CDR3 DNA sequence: TGCAGCGCGGGACTCCACCAGTCCTATGGCTACACCTTC. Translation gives CSAGLHQSYGYTF.

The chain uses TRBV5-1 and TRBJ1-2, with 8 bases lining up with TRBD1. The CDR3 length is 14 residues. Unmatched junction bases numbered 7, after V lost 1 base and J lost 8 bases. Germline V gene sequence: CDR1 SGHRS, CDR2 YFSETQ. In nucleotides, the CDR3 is TGCGCCAGCAGCTTGCCCGGACAGGGCGGGGGCTACACCTTC. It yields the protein CASSLPGQGGGYTF.

The CDR3 protein is CASSPDITNYGYTF. CDR3 DNA: TGCGCCAGCAGCCCCGACATTACTAACTATGGCTACACCTTC. The J gene is TRBJ1-2, the V gene TRBV4-1; D unclear. The V end was cut by 4 bases, the J end by 0 bases, with 9 bases between. The CDR3 totals 14 residues. Looked up from germline, CDR1 is MGHRA and CDR2 is YSYEKL.

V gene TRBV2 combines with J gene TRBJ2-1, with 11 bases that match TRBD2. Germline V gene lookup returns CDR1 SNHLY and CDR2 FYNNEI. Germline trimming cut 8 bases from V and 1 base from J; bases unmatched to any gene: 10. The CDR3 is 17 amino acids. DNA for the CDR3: TGTGCCAGCGTGGGAGGGACTAGCGGAACTTCCTACAATGAGCAGTTCTTC. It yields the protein CASVGGTSGTSYNEQFF.

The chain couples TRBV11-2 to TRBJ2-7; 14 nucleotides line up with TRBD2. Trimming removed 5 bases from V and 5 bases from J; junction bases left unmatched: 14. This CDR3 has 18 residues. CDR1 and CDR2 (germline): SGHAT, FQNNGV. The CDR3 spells CASSPPGTTSGRAHEQYF. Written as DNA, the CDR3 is TGTGCCAGCAGCCCGCCGGGGACGACTAGCGGGAGGGCCCACGAGCAGTACTTC.

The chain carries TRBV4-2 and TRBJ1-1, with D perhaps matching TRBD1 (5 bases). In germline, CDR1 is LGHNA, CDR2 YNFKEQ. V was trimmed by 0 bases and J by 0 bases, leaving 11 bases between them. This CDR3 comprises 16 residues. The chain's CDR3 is CASSQEVGALNTEAFF. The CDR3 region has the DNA TGTGCCAGCAGCCAAGAGGTCGGGGCATTGAACACTGAAGCTTTCTTT.

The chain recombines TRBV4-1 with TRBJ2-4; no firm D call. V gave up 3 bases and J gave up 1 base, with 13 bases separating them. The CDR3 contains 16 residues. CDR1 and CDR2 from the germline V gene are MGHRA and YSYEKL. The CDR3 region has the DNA TGCGCCAGCAGCCACCTCGGACCGGTGGCCAAAAACATTCAGTACTTC. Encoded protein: CASSHLGPVAKNIQYF.

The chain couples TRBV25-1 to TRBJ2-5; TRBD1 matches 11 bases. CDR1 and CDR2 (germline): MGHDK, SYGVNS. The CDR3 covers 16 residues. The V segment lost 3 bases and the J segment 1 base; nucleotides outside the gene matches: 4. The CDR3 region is CASSDRDRGFQETQYF. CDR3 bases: TGTGCCAGCAGTGACCGGGACAGGGGGTTCCAAGAGACCCAGTACTTC.

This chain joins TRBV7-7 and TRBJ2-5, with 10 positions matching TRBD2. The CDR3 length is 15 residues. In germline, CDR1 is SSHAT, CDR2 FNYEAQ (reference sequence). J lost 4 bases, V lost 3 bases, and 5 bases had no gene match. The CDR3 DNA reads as TGTGCCAGCAGCTTTTTGTCTAGCGGGGGAGAGACCCAGTACTTC. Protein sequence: CASSFLSSGGETQYF.

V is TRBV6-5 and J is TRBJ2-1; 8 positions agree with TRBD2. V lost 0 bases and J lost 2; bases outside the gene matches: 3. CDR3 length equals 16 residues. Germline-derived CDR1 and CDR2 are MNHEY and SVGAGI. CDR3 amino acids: CASSYSSGGAYNEQFF. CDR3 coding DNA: TGTGCCAGCAGTTACTCGAGCGGGGGCGCCTACAATGAGCAGTTCTTC.

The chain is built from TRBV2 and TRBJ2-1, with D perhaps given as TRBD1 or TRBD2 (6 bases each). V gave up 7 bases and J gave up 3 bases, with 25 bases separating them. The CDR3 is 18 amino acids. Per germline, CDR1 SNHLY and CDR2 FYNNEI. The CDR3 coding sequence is TGTGCCAGCATCCGATTTATGAACAGGGTGCGGGGCTACAATGAGCAGTTCTTC. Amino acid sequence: CASIRFMNRVRGYNEQFF.

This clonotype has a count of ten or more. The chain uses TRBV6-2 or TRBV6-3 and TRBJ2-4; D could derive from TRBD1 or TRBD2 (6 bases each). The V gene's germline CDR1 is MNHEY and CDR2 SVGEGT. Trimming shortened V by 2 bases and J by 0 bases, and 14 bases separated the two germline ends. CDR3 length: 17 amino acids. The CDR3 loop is CASSYELGGRAKNIQYF. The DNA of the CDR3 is TGTGCCAGCAGTTACGAGTTGGGGGGCCGAGCCAAAAACATTCAGTACTTC.

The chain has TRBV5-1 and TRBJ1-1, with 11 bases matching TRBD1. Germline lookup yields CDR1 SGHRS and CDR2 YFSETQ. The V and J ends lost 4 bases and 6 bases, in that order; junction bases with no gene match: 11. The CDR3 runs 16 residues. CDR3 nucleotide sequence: TGCGCCAGCAGCCTCTCTCCGGGACAGGGGGTCTCTGAAGCTTTCTTT. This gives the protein CASSLSPGQGVSEAFF.

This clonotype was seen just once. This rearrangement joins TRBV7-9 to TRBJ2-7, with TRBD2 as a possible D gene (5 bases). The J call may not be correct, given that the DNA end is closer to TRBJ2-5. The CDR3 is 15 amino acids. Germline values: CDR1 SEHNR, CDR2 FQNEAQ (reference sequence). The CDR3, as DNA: TGTGCCAGCAGCTTAGATACAGCGGCGGTAGGGACCCAGTACTTC. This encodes CASSLDTAAVGTQYF.

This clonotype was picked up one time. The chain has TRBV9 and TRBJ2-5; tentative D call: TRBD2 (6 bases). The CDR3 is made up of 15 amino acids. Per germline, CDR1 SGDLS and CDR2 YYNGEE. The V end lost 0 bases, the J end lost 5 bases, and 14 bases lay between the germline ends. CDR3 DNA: TGTGCCAGCAGCGTAGCTACGGGAGAGGGGGAGACCCAGTACTTC. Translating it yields CASSVATGEGETQYF.

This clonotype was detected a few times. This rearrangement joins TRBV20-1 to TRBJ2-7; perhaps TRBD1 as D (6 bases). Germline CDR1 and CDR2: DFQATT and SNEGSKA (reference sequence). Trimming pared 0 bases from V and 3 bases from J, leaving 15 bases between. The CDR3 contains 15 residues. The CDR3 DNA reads TGCAGTGCTAGAGAGCGGGCAGGGGCCCTCTACGAGCAGTACTTC. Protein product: CSARERAGALYEQYF.

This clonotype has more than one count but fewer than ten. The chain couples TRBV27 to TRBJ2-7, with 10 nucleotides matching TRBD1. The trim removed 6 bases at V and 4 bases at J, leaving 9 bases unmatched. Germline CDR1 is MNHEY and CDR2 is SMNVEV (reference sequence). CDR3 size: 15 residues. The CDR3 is CASSPGTGAQYEQYF. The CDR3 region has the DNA TGTGCCAGCAGCCCCGGGACAGGGGCACAGTACGAGCAGTACTTC.

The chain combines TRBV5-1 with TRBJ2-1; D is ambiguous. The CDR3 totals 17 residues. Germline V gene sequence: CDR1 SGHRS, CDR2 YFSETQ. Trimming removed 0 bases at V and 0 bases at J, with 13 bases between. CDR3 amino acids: CASSLALGISSYNEQFF. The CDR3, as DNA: TGCGCCAGCAGCTTGGCCCTTGGGATCAGCTCCTACAATGAGCAGTTCTTC.

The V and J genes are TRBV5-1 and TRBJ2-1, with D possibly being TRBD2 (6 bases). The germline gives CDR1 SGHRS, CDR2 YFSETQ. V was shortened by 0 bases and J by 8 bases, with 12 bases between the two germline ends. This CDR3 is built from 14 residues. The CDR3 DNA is TGCGCCAGCAGCTTGGTTCCCCCGGGGGATGAGCAGTTCTTC. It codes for CASSLVPPGDEQFF.

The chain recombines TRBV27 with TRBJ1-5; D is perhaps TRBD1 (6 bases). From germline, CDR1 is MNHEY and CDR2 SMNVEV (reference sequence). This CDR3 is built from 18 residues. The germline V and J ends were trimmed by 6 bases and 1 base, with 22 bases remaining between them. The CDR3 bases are TGTGCCAGCAGCCCCCGAGGGGGGGGCGGTTTAAGCAATCAGCCCCAGCATTTT. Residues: CASSPRGGGGLSNQPQHF.

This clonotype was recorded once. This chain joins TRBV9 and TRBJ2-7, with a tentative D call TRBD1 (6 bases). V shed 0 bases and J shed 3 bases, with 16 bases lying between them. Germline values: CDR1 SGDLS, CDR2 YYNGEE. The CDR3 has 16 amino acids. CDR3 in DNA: TGTGCCAGCAGCGTAGCGGAGGACAGCGGCTTCTACGAGCAGTACTTC. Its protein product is CASSVAEDSGFYEQYF.

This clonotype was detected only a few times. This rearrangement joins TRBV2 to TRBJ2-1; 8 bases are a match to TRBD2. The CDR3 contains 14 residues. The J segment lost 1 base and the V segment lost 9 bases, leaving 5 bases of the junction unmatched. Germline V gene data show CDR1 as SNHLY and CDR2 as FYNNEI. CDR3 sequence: CASRGGGSYNEQFF. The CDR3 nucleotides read TGTGCCAGTCGGGGGGGAGGGTCCTACAATGAGCAGTTCTTC.

CDR3 nucleotides: TGCAGTGCTAGAGATTTAAGGGGGGCGGGGGGCTACACCTTC. Translation: CSARDLRGAGGYTF. The chain couples TRBV20-1 to TRBJ1-2; TRBD1 is a possible D gene (6 bases). The CDR3 sequence is 14 residues long. Germline loops: CDR1 DFQATT, CDR2 SNEGSKA (reference sequence). Trimming stripped 0 bases from V and 8 bases from J, with 16 bases between.

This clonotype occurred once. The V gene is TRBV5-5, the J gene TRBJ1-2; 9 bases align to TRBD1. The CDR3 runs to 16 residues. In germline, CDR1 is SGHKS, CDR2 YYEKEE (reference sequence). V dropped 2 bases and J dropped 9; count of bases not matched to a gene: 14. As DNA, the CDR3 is TGTGCCAGCAGCTTAATCCCGGGGGGACAGGGTGTAAGCTACACCTTC. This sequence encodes CASSLIPGGQGVSYTF.

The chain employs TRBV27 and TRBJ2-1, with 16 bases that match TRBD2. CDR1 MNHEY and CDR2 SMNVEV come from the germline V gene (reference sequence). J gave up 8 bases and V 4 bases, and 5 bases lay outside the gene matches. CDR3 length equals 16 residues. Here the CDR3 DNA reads TGTGCCAGCAGTTCGGGACTAGCGGGAGGGCCCCATGAGCAGTTCTTC. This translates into CASSSGLAGGPHEQFF.

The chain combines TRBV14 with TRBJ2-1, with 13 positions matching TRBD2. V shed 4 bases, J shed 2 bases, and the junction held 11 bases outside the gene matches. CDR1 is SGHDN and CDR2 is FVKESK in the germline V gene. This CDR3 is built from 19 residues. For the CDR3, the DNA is TGTGCCAGCAGCCGCGTACTAGCGGGGGGGCGGCTTCCCTACAATGAGCAGTTCTTC. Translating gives CASSRVLAGGRLPYNEQFF.

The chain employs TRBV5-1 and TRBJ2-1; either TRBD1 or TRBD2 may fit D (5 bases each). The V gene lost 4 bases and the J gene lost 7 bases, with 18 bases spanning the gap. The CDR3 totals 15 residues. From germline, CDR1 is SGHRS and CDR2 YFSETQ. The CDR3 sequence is CASSQGTRGENEQFF. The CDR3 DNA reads TGCGCCAGCAGCCAGGGAACTAGAGGGGAGAATGAGCAGTTCTTC.